A selection of T cell receptor beta chains follows, all from one sample in a study of T cell changes during pregnancy in multiple sclerosis. The assay was immunoSEQ multiplex PCR, and TCRdb's table has in-frame clones only and misses some. The sample records around 88,000 clones, roughly 94% being singletons. Sequences were derived from peripheral blood, sampled after pregnancy. The receptors shown here come from a female donor in good health, enrolled as a control in a pregnancy study. Each CDR3 is given with its conserved first and last residue. D genes are given only for firm matches. Clone size is stated in some rows and not others, as once, few, many or a class when expanded.

NA	NA	TRBV28	TRBJ1-5	CASSPRGRRRDQPQHF	TGTGCCAGCAGTCCCCGGGGGAGGCGCAGAGATCAGCCCCAGCATTTT
TRBD1	NA	TRBV6-1	TRBJ2-3	CASGQERTDTQYF	TGTGCCAGCGGACAGGAGCGCACAGATACGCAGTATTTT
TRBD2	NA	TRBV18	TRBJ2-7	CASSPVGDSGGKSYSYEQYF	TGTGCCAGCTCACCCGTGGGGGATAGCGGGGGAAAGTCCTACTCCTACGAGCAGTACTTC
TRBD2	NA	TRBV7-2	TRBJ2-2	CASSSGLAGGPVGELFF	TGTGCCAGCAGCTCTGGCTTAGCGGGGGGGCCTGTCGGGGAGCTGTTTTTT
NA	NA	TRBV5-3	TRBJ2-7	CARSGRQKRTPYEQYF	TGTGCCAGAAGCGGTCGACAGAAACGAACCCCTTACGAGCAGTACTTC
NA	NA	TRBV13	TRBJ2-7	CASSIEGGEQYF	TGTGCCAGCAGCATCGAAGGGGGCGAGCAGTACTTC
TRBD1	NA	TRBV30	TRBJ1-2	CAWSVTGGAAGGYTF	TGTGCCTGGAGTGTAACAGGGGGCGCCGCTGGTGGCTACACCTTC
NA	NA	TRBV19	TRBJ2-1	CASSIARGESSGEAFF	TGTGCCAGTAGTATAGCCCGGGGGGAAAGTTCAGGGGAGGCGTTCTTC
NA	once	TRBV7-8	TRBJ2-7	CASSLMWGGDTHYEQYF	TGTGCCAGCAGCTTAATGTGGGGGGGGGACACACACTACGAGCAGTACTTC
TRBD1	NA	TRBV7-2	TRBJ1-3	CASKNRGEYTIYF	TGTGCCAGCAAAAACAGGGGAGAGTACACCATATATTTT
TRBD1	NA	TRBV19	TRBJ1-3	CASSVTGVLQLSGNTIYF	TGTGCCAGTAGTGTGACAGGGGTCCTACAACTTTCTGGAAACACCATATATTTT
TRBD2	once	TRBV19	TRBJ2-7	CASSTFGTSGTVQYF	TGTGCCAGTAGTACCTTCGGGACTAGCGGGACTGTGCAGTACTTC
NA	once	TRBV10-1	TRBJ2-7	CASSGGGGGPYEQYF	TGCGCCAGCAGTGGCGGGGGCGGGGGACCCTACGAGCAGTACTTC
NA	NA	TRBV7-3	TRBJ1-1	CASSLDSVNTEAFF	TGTGCCAGCAGCCTCGACAGTGTGAACACTGAAGCTTTCTTT
TRBD2	NA	TRBV19	TRBJ2-1	CASSIGQRGNEQFF	TGTGCCAGTAGTATAGGCCAGCGGGGGAATGAGCAGTTCTTC
NA	NA	TRBV5-6	TRBJ2-7	CASSLALGEQYF	TGTGCCAGCAGCCTAGCGTTAGGCGAGCAGTACTTC
NA	NA	TRBV11-2	TRBJ2-1	CASSPDSVSYNEQFF	TGTGCCAGCAGCCCGGACAGCGTTTCCTACAATGAGCAGTTCTTC
TRBD2	NA	TRBV9	TRBJ2-1	CASSVGGSGALNEQFF	TGTGCCAGCAGCGTAGGGGGTAGCGGGGCTCTTAATGAGCAGTTCTTC
TRBD2	NA	TRBV11-3	TRBJ2-1	CASSRTSGHNEQFF	TGTGCCAGCAGCCGGACTAGCGGCCACAATGAGCAGTTCTTC
NA	NA	TRBV19	TRBJ2-7	CASSMGDTFYEQYF	TGTGCCAGTAGTATGGGGGACACTTTCTACGAGCAGTACTTC
NA	NA	TRBV6-5	TRBJ2-3	CASSYGTRTDTQYF	TGTGCCAGCAGTTACGGGACTCGCACAGATACGCAGTATTTT
NA	NA	TRBV6-1	TRBJ1-5	CASKERGAQHF	TGTGCCAGCAAGGAACGAGGAGCCCAGCATTTT
NA	NA	TRBV4-1	TRBJ2-5	CASSQFVLKETQYF	TGCGCCAGCAGCCAATTTGTACTAAAAGAGACCCAGTACTTC
TRBD1	NA	TRBV19	TRBJ1-3	CASSRTGTGGVGIYF	TGTGCCAGTAGTAGAACCGGGACAGGCGGTGTAGGCATATATTTT
NA	NA	TRBV19	TRBJ2-7	CANQRRARITSYEQYF	TGTGCCAATCAAAGGCGGGCCCGCATAACCTCCTACGAGCAGTACTTC
TRBD2	NA	TRBV7-9	TRBJ2-1	CASSLNPPGLEGGEQFF	TGTGCCAGCAGCTTAAACCCCCCGGGACTAGAGGGTGGTGAGCAGTTCTTC
TRBD2	NA	TRBV6-6	TRBJ2-4	CASRPSGGVKNIQYF	TGTGCCAGCAGACCTTCTGGGGGGGTCAAAAACATTCAGTACTTC
TRBD2	NA	TRBV6-5	TRBJ2-1	CASSPSGGTYNEQFF	TGTGCCAGCAGTCCTAGCGGAGGAACCTACAATGAGCAGTTCTTC
TRBD2	NA	TRBV2	TRBJ2-7	CASSEGTSGYEQYF	TGTGCCAGCAGTGAGGGGACTAGCGGCTACGAGCAGTACTTC
NA	NA	TRBV19	TRBJ2-1	CASSIVGLGVGLNYNEQFF	TGTGCCAGTAGTATAGTCGGCCTCGGTGTGGGACTGAACTACAATGAGCAGTTCTTC
TRBD2	NA	TRBV4-2	TRBJ2-1	CASSPQAGGTTYNEQFF	TGTGCCAGCAGCCCTCAAGCGGGGGGCACCACCTACAATGAGCAGTTCTTC
TRBD1	NA	TRBV2	TRBJ1-6	CASSETGGFNSPLHF	TGTGCCAGCAGTGAGACAGGGGGCTTTAATTCACCCCTCCACTTT
TRBD1	NA	TRBV6-1	TRBJ1-1	CATPGQGALGTEAFF	TGTGCCACCCCGGGACAGGGGGCCCTGGGCACTGAAGCTTTCTTT
TRBD2	NA	TRBV9	TRBJ2-1	CASSVLAGVISEQFF	TGTGCCAGCAGCGTTCTGGCGGGAGTGATCAGCGAGCAGTTCTTC
TRBD1	NA	TRBV5-4	TRBJ2-6	CASSSPQDRGRAGANVLTF	TGTGCCAGCAGCTCTCCGCAGGACAGGGGGCGCGCAGGGGCCAACGTCCTGACTTTC
TRBD2	NA	TRBV11-2	TRBJ2-5	CASSLGVAGGLETQYF	TGTGCCAGCAGCTTAGGAGTAGCGGGGGGTTTAGAGACCCAGTACTTC
TRBD2	NA	TRBV18	TRBJ2-4	CASSPRTSGGAEDIQYF	TGTGCCAGCTCACCACGGACTAGCGGGGGGGCCGAAGACATTCAGTACTTC
NA	once	TRBV5-1	TRBJ2-3	CASSGDGSGTDTQYF	TGCGCCAGCAGTGGGGACGGGAGTGGGACAGATACGCAGTATTTT
NA	NA	TRBV7-7	TRBJ2-7	CASSPGGNEQYF	TGTGCTAGCAGCCCCGGAGGGAACGAGCAGTACTTC
TRBD1	NA	TRBV5-1	TRBJ2-1	CASSRTGASSYNEQFF	TGCGCCAGCAGCAGGACAGGGGCGAGCTCCTACAATGAGCAGTTCTTC
NA	NA	TRBV27	TRBJ2-7	CASSFQGRYEQYF	TGTGCCAGCAGTTTTCAGGGGCGGTACGAGCAGTACTTC
NA	NA	TRBV6-1	TRBJ1-2	CASSVAGFGYGYTF	TGTGCCAGCAGTGTTGCAGGGTTCGGCTATGGCTACACCTTC
NA	NA	TRBV7-9	TRBJ2-7	CASSLAGLSYEQYF	TGTGCCAGCAGCTTAGCCGGTTTGTCCTACGAGCAGTACTTC
NA	NA	TRBV6-1	TRBJ1-1	CASSAIGGTAFF	TGTGCCAGCAGTGCTATAGGGGGTACAGCTTTCTTT
TRBD2	NA	TRBV29-1	TRBJ2-1	CSVEWMTSSSYNEQFF	TGCAGCGTTGAATGGATGACTAGCAGTTCCTACAATGAGCAGTTCTTC
TRBD1	few	TRBV6-6	TRBJ1-1	CASSRGQGFMNTEAFF	TGTGCCAGCAGCCGTGGACAGGGGTTCATGAACACTGAAGCTTTCTTT
NA	NA	TRBV5-1	TRBJ2-7	CASSSTDRPYEQYF	TGCGCCAGCAGCTCCACTGACAGGCCCTACGAGCAGTACTTC
TRBD1	many	TRBV19	TRBJ1-1	CASSPGQGFEAFF	TGTGCCAGTAGTCCAGGACAGGGGTTTGAAGCTTTCTTT
TRBD1	NA	TRBV27	TRBJ1-2	CASSLGDRQTGYTF	TGTGCCAGCAGTTTAGGGGACAGGCAAACTGGCTACACCTTC
NA	NA	TRBV5-1	TRBJ1-5	CASSPGGEQPQHF	TGCGCCAGCAGCCCTGGGGGGGAGCAGCCCCAGCATTTT
TRBD2	NA	TRBV7-6	TRBJ2-3	CASSPSLAGGGRDTQYF	TGTGCCAGCAGCCCTAGCCTAGCGGGAGGGGGAAGAGATACGCAGTATTTT
NA	NA	TRBV2	TRBJ2-6	CARQGVLGANVLTF	TGTGCCAGACAGGGTGTGCTGGGGGCCAACGTCCTGACTTTC
NA	NA	TRBV11-2	TRBJ2-5	CASSFSTGYPETQYF	TGTGCCAGCAGCTTCTCCACAGGGTACCCAGAGACCCAGTACTTC
TRBD1	NA	TRBV2	TRBJ1-5	CASTLGQGRQPQHF	TGTGCCAGCACCCTGGGACAGGGCAGGCAGCCCCAGCATTTT
NA	NA	TRBV10-3	TRBJ1-2	CAISSDGLNYGYTF	TGTGCCATCAGTAGCGACGGATTAAACTATGGCTACACCTTC
TRBD2	NA	TRBV5-5	TRBJ2-1	CASSLSGTSGANEQFF	TGTGCCAGCAGCTTGTCAGGGACTAGCGGGGCAAATGAGCAGTTCTTC
NA	NA	TRBV5-1	TRBJ2-7	CASSFQQGSGEQYF	TGCGCCAGCAGCTTTCAACAGGGTTCTGGCGAGCAGTACTTC
NA	NA	TRBV27	TRBJ2-1	CASSRSRTGANEQFF	TGTGCCAGCAGCCGTAGCCGCACAGGCGCCAATGAGCAGTTCTTC
NA	NA	TRBV28	TRBJ2-7	CASSFYVGAPYEQYF	TGTGCCAGCAGTTTCTACGTTGGGGCCCCCTACGAGCAGTACTTC
NA	NA	TRBV11-3	TRBJ2-2	CASSLKQNTGELFF	TGTGCCAGCAGCTTAAAGCAGAACACCGGGGAGCTGTTTTTT